This T cell receptor beta chain derives from a study of T cells after posttransplantation cyclophosphamide. Study-wide results and caveats: Recipient CMV seropositivity and CMV reactivation strongly tracked TRB clonality. Later blood repertoires were often dominated by clones from the donor CD8+ memory compartment.

On this clone: Its antigen is unidentified. Other nucleotide sequences in the sample specify the same CDR3.

CDR3 length: 14 amino acids. CDR1 is ENHRY and CDR2 is SYGVKD in the germline V gene. V shed 6 bases and J 1 base; nucleotides not matched to a gene: 4. Repertoires were generated with immunoSEQ multiplex PCR, while TCRdb's copy carries only in-frame clones and drops some. The specimen gives under 25,000 clones without singletons; the ten biggest hold 5.5% to 8%. The chain has TRBV10-3 and TRBJ2-3, with TRBD1 identical over 7 bases. The sample consisted of PBMCs. The TCR originated in a woman aged 55-75 years in good health, CMV-negative, and a related stem cell transplant donor. CDR3 DNA: TGTGCCATCAGGGCAGGGGGTGGCACAGATACGCAGTATTTT. It translates to CAIRAGGGTDTQYF.